This T cell receptor (beta chain) was sequenced in a study of CD8 T cells in ankylosing spondylitis. CDR1 and CDR2 from the germline V gene are DFQATT and SNEGSKA (reference sequence). The V gene end was trimmed by 1 base and the J gene end by 2 bases; junction bases not matched to a gene: 5. The CDR3 runs to 15 residues. This clonotype was seen more than once but under ten times. Its target is not known. TCRdb reanalysed the 5' RACE reads using MiXCR and keeps one entry per CDR3 protein. The sample lists roughly 230,000 distinct CDR3 sequences; more than 15% were seen once. Study-level points and caveats: Disease-linked clones were reportedly significantly enriched in matched ankylosing spondylitis synovial fluid. In peripheral blood, disease-linked CD8+ clones occurred at relatively low frequencies. Typical of ankylosing spondylitis blood, it appeared, was a TCR beta motif of under 10 highly homologous variants.

Sequenced material: blood, either unsorted or a sorted T cell fraction (not recorded which). J is TRBJ2-4 and V is TRBV20-1, with 7 bases aligning to TRBD1. The receptor comes from a male donor with ankylosing spondylitis or in good health (not recorded which). CDR3 region: CSARAYRGPKNIQYF. CDR3 DNA sequence: TGCAGTGCTAGAGCCTACAGGGGACCCAAAAACATTCAGTACTTC.